The present entry profiles one T cell receptor (beta chain) with its context. This specimen comes from a study of control samples from healthy donors and cancer patients. The V gene lost 1 base and the J gene lost 0 bases, with 7 bases spanning the gap. CDR3 length: 15 residues. CDR1 and CDR2 (germline): SNHLY, FYNNEI. Only in-frame clones appear in the TCRdb table, and some are missing; sequencing was by immunoSEQ multiplex PCR. The table has some 140,000 clones, over 85% seen once; the top ten hold more than 6.5%. Sequencing was performed on PBMCs. The receptor was isolated from a man in his fifties or sixties with head and neck cancer. The rearrangement links TRBV2 to TRBJ2-1; no reliable D call. CDR3 protein: CASSEGHRSYNEQFF. CDR3 bases: TGTGCCAGCAGTGAAGGACACCGCTCCTACAATGAGCAGTTCTTC.